This T cell receptor beta chain emerged from a study of OX40 agonist ivuxolimab in advanced cancers. The CDR3 is 13 amino acids. The germline V and J ends were trimmed by 8 bases and 0 bases, with 10 bases remaining between them. Germline V CDR1 and CDR2: GTSNPN, SVGIG (reference sequence). This table comes from immunoSEQ multiplex PCR, and its TCRdb copy is limited to in-frame clones, with some not included. The sample records 50,000 to 65,000 clones, over 75% being singletons. J is TRBJ2-2 and V is TRBV30, with D maybe TRBD1 (6 bases). The sequence was obtained from an adult with an advanced solid tumor such as melanoma, head and neck, liver or kidney cancer. Sequenced material: CD4+ or CD8+ T cells sorted from blood, taken in a trial of the OX40 agonist ivuxolimab. Here the CDR3 DNA reads TGTGCCCGGGGACACTCGAACACCGGGGAGCTGTTTTTT. The encoded protein is CARGHSNTGELFF.